This T cell receptor (beta chain) was identified during a study of OX40 agonist ivuxolimab in advanced cancers. At the level of the study: Patients took ivuxolimab, an agonistic anti-OX40 (CD134) antibody. Study conclusions and caveats: Low clonal expansion, among the lowest seen, marked partial responders at 0.1-3.0 mg/kg. On average, CD8+ T cells showed a greater number of expanded clones than CD4+.

Sequenced by immunoSEQ multiplex PCR; TCRdb stores in-frame clones only, minus some. The repertoire consists of 60,000 to 70,000 clones, with around 87% occurring once and the leading ten covering about 3.9%. As for this clone: Its specificity is unknown.

Trimming at V came to 6 bases and at J to 0 bases, leaving 9 bases not matched to a gene. Germline CDR1 is MDHEN and CDR2 is SYDVKM. The CDR3 sequence is 17 residues long. V is TRBV28 and J is TRBJ2-7, with 12 nucleotides matching TRBD2. The sample in question was CD4+ or CD8+ T cells sorted from blood, obtained in a trial of the OX40 agonist ivuxolimab. This clonotype was sampled from an adult with an advanced solid tumor such as melanoma, head and neck, liver or kidney cancer. In DNA form, the CDR3 reads TGTGCCAGCAGCGATGGACTAGCGGGGTCTCTCTCCTACGAGCAGTACTTC. Translated: CASSDGLAGSLSYEQYF.